This entry is about one TCR beta chain. With V trimmed by 6 bases and J by 7 bases, 8 bases remained unmatched. The CDR3 is made up of 14 amino acids. The V gene's germline CDR1 is SGHVS and CDR2 FQNEAQ. The data were obtained in a study of sequential checkpoint blockade in melanoma. Documented treatment: randomized to nivolumab then ipilimumab (arm A) or the reverse (arm B). Libraries were prepared by immunoSEQ multiplex PCR; TCRdb keeps only in-frame clonotypes and omits some of them. The repertoire holds over 25,000 clones, more than 70% seen once, with roughly 18% in the top ten. The sequence derives from a human donor with melanoma. The chain employs TRBV7-8 and TRBJ1-4, with 7 bases lining up with TRBD1. This specimen consisted of CD8+ T cells sorted from blood (inferred from file names), obtained from a patient given nivolumab and ipilimumab in sequence. Here the CDR3 reads CASRRTGDPEKLFF. The CDR3 region has the DNA TGTGCCAGCAGGCGGACAGGAGACCCTGAAAAACTGTTTTTT. The full variable domain, rest sourced from reference TRBV7-8 and TRBJ1-4, is GAGVSQSPRYKVAKRGQDVALRCDPISGHVSLFWYQQALGQGPEFLTYFQNEAQLDKSGLPSDRFFAERPEGSVSTLKIQRTQQEDSAVYLCASRRTGDPEKLFFGSGTQLSVL.